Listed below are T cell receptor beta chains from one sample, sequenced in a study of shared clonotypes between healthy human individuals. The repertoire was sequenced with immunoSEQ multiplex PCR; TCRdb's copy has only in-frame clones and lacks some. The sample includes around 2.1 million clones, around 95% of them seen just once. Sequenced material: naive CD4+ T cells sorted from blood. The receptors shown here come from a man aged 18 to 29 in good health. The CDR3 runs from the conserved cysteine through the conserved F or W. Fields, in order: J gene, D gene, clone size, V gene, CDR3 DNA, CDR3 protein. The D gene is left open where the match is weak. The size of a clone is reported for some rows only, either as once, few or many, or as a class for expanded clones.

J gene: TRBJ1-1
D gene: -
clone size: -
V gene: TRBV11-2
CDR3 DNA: TGTGCCAGCAGCTTACTCTTAATGAACACTGAAGCTTTCTTT
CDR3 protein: CASSLLLMNTEAFF

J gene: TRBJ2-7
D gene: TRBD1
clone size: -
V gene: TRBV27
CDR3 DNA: TGTGCCAGCAGTTTTCGGCCGACAGGGTCCTACGAGCAGTACTTC
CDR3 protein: CASSFRPTGSYEQYF

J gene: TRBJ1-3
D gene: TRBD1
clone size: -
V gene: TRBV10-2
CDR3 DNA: TGCGCCAGCAGGGAGGGACAGGGGATATTTGGCTCTGGAAACACCATATATTTT
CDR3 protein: CASREGQGIFGSGNTIYF

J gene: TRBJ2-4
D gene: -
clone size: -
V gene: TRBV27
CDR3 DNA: TGTGCCAGCAGTTCCAACGACCGGAACATTCAGTACTTC
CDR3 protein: CASSSNDRNIQYF

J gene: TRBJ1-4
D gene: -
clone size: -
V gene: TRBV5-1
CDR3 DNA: TGCGCCAGCAGCTTGGCCGGCATTGGAGAAAAACTGTTTTTT
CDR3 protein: CASSLAGIGEKLFF

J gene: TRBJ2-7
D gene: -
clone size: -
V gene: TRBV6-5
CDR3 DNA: TGTGCCAGCAGCCCGGCGGGAACCTACGAGCAGTACTTC
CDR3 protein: CASSPAGTYEQYF

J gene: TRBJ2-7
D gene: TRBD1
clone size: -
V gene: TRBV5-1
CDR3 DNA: TGCGCCAGCAGCTTGGGGACAGGCCCCTACGAGCAGTACTTC
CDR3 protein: CASSLGTGPYEQYF

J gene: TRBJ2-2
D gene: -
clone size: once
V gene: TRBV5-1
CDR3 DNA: TGCGCCAGCAGCTTGGGCAGGCAAGCGAACACCGGGGAGCTGTTTTTT
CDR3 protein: CASSLGRQANTGELFF

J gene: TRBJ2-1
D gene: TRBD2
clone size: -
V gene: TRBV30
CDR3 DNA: TGTGCCTGGGTAGCGGGAGTGTACAATGAGCAGTTCTTC
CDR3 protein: CAWVAGVYNEQFF

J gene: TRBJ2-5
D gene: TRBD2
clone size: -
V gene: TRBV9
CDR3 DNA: TGTGCCAGCAGCGTAGAGCTAGCGGGAGAAGAGACCCAGTACTTC
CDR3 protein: CASSVELAGEETQYF

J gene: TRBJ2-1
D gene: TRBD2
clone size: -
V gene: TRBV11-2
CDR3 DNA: TGTGCCAGCAGCCCTAGGACTAGCGGGGGATATGAGCAGTTCTTC
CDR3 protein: CASSPRTSGGYEQFF

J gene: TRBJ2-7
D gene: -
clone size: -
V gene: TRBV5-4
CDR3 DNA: TGTGCCAGCAGCTTGGAGGCAGGGCAAAAAAAGTACTACGAGCAGTACTTC
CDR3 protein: CASSLEAGQKKYYEQYF

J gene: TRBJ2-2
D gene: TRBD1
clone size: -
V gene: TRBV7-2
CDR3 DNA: TGTGCCAGCAGCATGGGACAGAAGACCGGGGAGCTGTTTTTT
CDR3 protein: CASSMGQKTGELFF

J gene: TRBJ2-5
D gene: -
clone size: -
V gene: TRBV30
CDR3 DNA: TGTGCCCGGAAAGGTCTGGCGGAGACCCAGTACTTC
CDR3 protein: CARKGLAETQYF

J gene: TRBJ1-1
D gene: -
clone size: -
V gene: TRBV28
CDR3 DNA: TGTGCCAGCAGTCGTCCGGGTGGGGGTGAAGCTTTCTTT
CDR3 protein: CASSRPGGGEAFF

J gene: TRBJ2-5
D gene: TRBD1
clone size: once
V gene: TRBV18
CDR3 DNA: TGTGCCAGCTCACTCGACAGGGTCCGAGAGACCCAGTACTTC
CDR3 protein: CASSLDRVRETQYF

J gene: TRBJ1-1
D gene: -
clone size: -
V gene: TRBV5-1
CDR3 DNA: TGCGCCAGCAGCTTGGACGGAGGGAACACTGAAGCTTTCTTT
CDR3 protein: CASSLDGGNTEAFF

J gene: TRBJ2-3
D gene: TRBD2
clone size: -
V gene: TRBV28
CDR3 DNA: TGTGCCAGCAAAGCGGGGGGCACAGATACGCAGTATTTT
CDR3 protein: CASKAGGTDTQYF

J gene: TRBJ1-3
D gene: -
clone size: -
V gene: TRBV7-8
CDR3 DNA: TGTGCCAGCAGCTTAGCGCAAGGGGGATCAGGAAACACCATATATTTT
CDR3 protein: CASSLAQGGSGNTIYF

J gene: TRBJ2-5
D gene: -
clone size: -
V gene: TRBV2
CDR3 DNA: TGTGCCAGCCGCGGAGAGGAGACCCAGTACTTC
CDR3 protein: CASRGEETQYF

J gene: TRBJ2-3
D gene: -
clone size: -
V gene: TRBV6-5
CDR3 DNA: TGTGCCAGCAGTTTCCGGGACACCTACACAGATACGCAGTATTTT
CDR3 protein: CASSFRDTYTDTQYF

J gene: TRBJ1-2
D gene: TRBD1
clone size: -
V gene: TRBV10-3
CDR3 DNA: TGTGCCATCAGTGAACCCGGGACAGGCTTCAACTATGGCTACACCTTC
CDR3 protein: CAISEPGTGFNYGYTF

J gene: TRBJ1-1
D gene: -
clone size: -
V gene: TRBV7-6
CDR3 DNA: TGTGCCAGCAGCTTAGGGGGTGGTCTGAACACTGAAGCTTTCTTT
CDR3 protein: CASSLGGGLNTEAFF

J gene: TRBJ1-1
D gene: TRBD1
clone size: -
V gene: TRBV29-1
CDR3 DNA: TGCAGCGCCCACGGACAGGGGGCGAACACTGAAGCTTTCTTT
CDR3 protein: CSAHGQGANTEAFF

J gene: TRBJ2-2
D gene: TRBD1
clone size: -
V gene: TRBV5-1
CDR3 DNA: TGCGCCAGCAGCTTGGCCAGGACAGGACTGGCCACCGGGGAGCTGTTTTTT
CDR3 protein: CASSLARTGLATGELFF

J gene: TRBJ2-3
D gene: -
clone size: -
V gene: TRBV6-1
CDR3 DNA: TGTGCCAGCAGGGGGGCCAGGGATTCCACAGATACGCAGTATTTT
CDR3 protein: CASRGARDSTDTQYF

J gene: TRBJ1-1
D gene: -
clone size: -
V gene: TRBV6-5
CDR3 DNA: TGTGCCAGCAGTTACTCAGGGCTTACTGAAGCTTTCTTT
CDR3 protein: CASSYSGLTEAFF

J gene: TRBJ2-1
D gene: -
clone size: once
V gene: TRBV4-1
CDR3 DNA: TGCGCCAGCAGCCAAGACCCCCGGGCTGGTGAGCAGTTCTTC
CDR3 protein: CASSQDPRAGEQFF

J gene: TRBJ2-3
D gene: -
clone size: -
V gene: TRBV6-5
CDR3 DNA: TGTGCCAGTCTGGACGGTTTAGATACGCAGTATTTT
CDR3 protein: CASLDGLDTQYF

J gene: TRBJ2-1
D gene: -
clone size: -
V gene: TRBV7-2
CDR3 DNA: TGTGCCAGCAGCTTAGGTTTCGGGAGATCGGTCAATGAGCAGTTCTTC
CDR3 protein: CASSLGFGRSVNEQFF

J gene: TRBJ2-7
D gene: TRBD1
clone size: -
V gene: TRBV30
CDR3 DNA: TGTGCCTGGAGCTTGACAGGGGGAGGGTACGAGCAGTACTTC
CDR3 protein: CAWSLTGGGYEQYF

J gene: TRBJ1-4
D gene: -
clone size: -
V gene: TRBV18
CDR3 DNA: TGTGCCAGCTCACCGGGGCGAAATGAAAAACTGTTTTTT
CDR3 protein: CASSPGRNEKLFF

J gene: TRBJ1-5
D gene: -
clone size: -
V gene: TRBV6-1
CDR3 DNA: TGTGCCAGCAACGGCGACGGCTATAGCAATCAGCCCCAGCATTTT
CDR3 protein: CASNGDGYSNQPQHF

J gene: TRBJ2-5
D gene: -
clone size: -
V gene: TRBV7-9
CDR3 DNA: TGTGCCAGCAGCCTGACAGAGATACAAGAGACCCAGTACTTC
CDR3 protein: CASSLTEIQETQYF

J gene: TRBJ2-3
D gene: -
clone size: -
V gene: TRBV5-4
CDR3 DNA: TGTGCCAGTCATACGAAGCAGGCTCCAGATACGCAGTATTTT
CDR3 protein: CASHTKQAPDTQYF

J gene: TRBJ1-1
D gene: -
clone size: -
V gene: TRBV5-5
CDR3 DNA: TGTGCCAGCAGCTTGGTTAACCAAGCTTTCTTT
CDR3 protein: CASSLVNQAFF

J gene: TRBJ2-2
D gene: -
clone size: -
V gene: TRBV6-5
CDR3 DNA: TGTGCCAGCAGTTACTGGGGCGCCGGGGAGCTGTTTTTT
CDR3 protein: CASSYWGAGELFF

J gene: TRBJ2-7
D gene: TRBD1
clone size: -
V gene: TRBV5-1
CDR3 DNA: TGCGCCAGCAGCCCTCGACAGGGGAATGCCTACGAGCAGTACTTC
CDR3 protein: CASSPRQGNAYEQYF

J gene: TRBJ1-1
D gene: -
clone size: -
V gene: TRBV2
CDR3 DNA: TGTGCCACCCACAGGGATGGACGATTTGAAGCTTTCTTT
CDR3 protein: CATHRDGRFEAFF

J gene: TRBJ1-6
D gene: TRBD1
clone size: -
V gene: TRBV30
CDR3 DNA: TGTGCCTGGGACAGGGTTTCCTCCTATAATTCACCCCTCCACTTT
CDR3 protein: CAWDRVSSYNSPLHF

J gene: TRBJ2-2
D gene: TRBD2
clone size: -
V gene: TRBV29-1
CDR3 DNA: TGCAGCGTTGGACAGGGACTAGCGGGCACCGGGGAGCTGTTTTTT
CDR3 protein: CSVGQGLAGTGELFF

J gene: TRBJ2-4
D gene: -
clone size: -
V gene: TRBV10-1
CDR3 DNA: TGCGCCATGGGGGCTGAAAACATTCAGTACTTC
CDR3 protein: CAMGAENIQYF

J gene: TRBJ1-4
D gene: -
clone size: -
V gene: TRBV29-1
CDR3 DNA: TGCAGCGTTGAGGCAAGCGGGGTAGAAAAACTGTTTTTT
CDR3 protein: CSVEASGVEKLFF

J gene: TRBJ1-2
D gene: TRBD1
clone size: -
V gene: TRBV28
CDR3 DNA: TGTGCCAGCAGTCCGGGACAGCGCAACTATGGCTACACCTTC
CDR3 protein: CASSPGQRNYGYTF

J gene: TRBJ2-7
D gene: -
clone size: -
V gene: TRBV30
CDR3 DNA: TGTGCCTGGAGTTTGGAAGGGGGGCGGTCTTACGAGCAGTACTTC
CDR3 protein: CAWSLEGGRSYEQYF

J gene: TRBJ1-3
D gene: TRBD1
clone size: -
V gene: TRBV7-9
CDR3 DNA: TGTGCCAGCAGCTTAGCCGGGACAGCTGGAAACACCATATATTTT
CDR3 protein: CASSLAGTAGNTIYF

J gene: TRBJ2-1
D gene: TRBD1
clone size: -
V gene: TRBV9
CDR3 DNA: TGTGCCAGCAGCACCCCCGGACAGGTCCTCTACAATGAGCAGTTCTTC
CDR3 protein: CASSTPGQVLYNEQFF

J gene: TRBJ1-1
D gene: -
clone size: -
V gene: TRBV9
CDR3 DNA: TGTGCCAGCAGCGTGAGCATGAACACTGAAGCTTTCTTT
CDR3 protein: CASSVSMNTEAFF

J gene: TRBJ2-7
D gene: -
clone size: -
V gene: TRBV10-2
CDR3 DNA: TGCGCCAGCAGTATAACGGACCGTCGGGACTACGAGCAGTACTTC
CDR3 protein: CASSITDRRDYEQYF

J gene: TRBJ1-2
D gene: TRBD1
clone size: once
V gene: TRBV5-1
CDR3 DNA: TGCGCCAGCAGCTCTCGTCCCGGGACAGGGGGAAAGGGTGGCTACACCTTC
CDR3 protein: CASSSRPGTGGKGGYTF

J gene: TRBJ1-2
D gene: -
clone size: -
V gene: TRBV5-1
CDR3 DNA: TGCGCCAGCAGCTTGGCCGATCAGTATGGCTACACCTTC
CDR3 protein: CASSLADQYGYTF

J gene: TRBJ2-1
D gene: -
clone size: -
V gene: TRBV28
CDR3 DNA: TGTGCCAGCAGTCGGCCCCTCGGACATGAGCAGTTCTTC
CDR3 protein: CASSRPLGHEQFF

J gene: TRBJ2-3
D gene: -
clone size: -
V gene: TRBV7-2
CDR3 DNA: TGTGCCAGCAGCTCCGTTTCGCGGAACACAGATACGCAGTATTTT
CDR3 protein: CASSSVSRNTDTQYF

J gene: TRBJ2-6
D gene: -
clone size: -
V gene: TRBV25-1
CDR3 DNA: TGTGCCTCTCGAAGCTCTGGGGCCAACGTCCTGACTTTC
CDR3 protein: CASRSSGANVLTF

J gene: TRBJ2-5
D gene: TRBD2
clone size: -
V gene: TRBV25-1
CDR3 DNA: TGTGCCAGTTCACTAGCGGGAACGGAGACCCAGTACTTC
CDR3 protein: CASSLAGTETQYF

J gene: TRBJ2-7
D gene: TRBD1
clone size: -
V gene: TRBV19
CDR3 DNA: TGTGCCAGTAGAGGACAGGGCCCTACCTCCTACGAGCAGTACTTC
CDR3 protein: CASRGQGPTSYEQYF

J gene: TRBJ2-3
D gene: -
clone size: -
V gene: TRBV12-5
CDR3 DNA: TGTGCTAGTGGTTTGACCCCGACTGCGGGGTACACAGATACGCAGTATTTT
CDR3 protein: CASGLTPTAGYTDTQYF